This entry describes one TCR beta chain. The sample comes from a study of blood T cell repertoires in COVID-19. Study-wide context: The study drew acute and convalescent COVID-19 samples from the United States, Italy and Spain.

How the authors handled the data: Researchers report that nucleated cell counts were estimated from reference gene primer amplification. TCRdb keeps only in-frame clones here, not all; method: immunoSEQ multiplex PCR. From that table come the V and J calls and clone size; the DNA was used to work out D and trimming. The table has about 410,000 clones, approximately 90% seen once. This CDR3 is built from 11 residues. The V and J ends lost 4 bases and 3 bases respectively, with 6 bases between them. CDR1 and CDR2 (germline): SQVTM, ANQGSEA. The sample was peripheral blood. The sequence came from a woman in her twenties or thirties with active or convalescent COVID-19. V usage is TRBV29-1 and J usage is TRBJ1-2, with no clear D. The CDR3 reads CSVAGYYGYTF. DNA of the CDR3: TGCAGCGTTGCAGGATACTATGGCTACACCTTC.